This paragraph reports one TCR beta chain. Antigen: not known. From the reads, TCRdb called clonotypes with MiXCR, one entry per CDR3 protein. The data show around 500,000 distinct CDR3 sequences, approximately 40% seen once. The source of the sample is a study of T cell repertoires in cytomegalovirus infection. As for the study in general: From public TCR beta signatures came an indication of both CMV infection and matching HLA type.

The receptor's source is a human donor in good health (CMV status not recorded). Some clones in this sample may be carry-over from other donors' samples. The specimen was cultured PBMCs, collected from culture after CMV antigen stimulation.

This CDR3 is CASSSDDSGFSIYEQYF. As DNA, the CDR3 is TGTGCCAGCAGCTCGGACGATAGCGGGTTTTCCATCTACGAGCAGTACTTC. The chain is built from TRBV5-4 and TRBJ2-7, with TRBD2 matching 7 bases. Trimming took 3 bases from V and 3 from J; bases not matched to a gene: 15. Germline assignment: CDR1 SGHNT and CDR2 YYREEE (reference sequence). The CDR3 extends over 17 amino acids.